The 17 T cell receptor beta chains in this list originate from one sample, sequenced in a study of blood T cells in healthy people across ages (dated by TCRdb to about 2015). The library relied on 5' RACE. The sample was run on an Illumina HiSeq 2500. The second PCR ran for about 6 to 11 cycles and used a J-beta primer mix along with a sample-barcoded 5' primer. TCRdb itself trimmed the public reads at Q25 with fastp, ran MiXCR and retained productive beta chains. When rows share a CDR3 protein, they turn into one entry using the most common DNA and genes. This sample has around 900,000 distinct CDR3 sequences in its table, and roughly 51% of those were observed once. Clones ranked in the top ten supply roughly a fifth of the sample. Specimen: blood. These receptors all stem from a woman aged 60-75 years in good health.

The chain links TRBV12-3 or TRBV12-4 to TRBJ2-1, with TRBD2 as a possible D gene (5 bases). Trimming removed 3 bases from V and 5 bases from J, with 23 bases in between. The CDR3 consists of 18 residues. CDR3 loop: CASSFFIWAERGNNEQFF. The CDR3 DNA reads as TGTGCCAGCAGTTTCTTCATTTGGGCCGAGCGAGGGAACAATGAGCAGTTCTTC.

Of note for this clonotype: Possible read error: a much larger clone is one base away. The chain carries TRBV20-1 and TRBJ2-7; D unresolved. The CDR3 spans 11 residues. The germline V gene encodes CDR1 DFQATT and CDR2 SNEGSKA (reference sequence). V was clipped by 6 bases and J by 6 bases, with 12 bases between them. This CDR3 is CSAPSTAEQYF. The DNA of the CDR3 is TGCAGTGCACCCAGTACGGCCGAGCAGTACTTC.

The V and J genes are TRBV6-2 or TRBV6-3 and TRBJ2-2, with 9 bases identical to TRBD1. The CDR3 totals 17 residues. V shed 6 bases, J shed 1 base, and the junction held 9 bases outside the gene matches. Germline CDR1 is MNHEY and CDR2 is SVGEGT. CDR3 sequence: CASSLMGTGRNTGELFF. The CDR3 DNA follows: TGTGCCAGCAGCCTGATGGGGACAGGGAGGAACACCGGGGAGCTGTTTTTT.

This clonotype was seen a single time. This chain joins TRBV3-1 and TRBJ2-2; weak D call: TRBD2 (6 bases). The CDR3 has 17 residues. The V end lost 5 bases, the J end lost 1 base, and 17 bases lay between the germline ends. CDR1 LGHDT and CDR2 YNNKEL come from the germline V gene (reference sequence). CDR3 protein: CASSWRGLVENTGELFF. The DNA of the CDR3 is TGTGCCAGCAGCTGGCGGGGTCTGGTGGAGAACACCGGGGAGCTGTTTTTT. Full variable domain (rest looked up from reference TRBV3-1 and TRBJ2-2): DTAVSQTPKYLVTQMGNDKSIKCEQNLGHDTMYWYKQDSKKFLKIMFSYNNKELIINETVPNRFSPKSPDKAHLNLHINSLELGDSAVYFCASSWRGLVENTGELFFGEGSRLTVL.

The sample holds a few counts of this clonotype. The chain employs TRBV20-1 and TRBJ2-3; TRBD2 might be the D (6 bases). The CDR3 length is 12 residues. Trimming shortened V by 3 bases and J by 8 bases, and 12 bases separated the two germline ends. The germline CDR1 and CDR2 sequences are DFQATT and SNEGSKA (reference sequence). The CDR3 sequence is CSASGREVTQYF. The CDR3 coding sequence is TGCAGTGCTAGCGGGAGAGAAGTTACGCAGTATTTT.

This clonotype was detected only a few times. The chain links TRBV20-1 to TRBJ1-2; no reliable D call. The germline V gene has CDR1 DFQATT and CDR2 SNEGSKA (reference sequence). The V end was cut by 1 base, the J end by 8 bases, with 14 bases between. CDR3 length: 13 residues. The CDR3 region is CSARAEYLEGYTF. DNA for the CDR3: TGCAGTGCTAGAGCGGAGTATCTCGAAGGCTACACCTTC.

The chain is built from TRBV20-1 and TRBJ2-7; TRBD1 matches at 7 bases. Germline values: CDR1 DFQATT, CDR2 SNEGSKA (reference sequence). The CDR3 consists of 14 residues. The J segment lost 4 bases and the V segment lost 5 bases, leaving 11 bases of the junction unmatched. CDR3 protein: CSAFTQGEGYEQYF. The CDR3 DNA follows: TGCAGTGCTTTCACCCAGGGGGAAGGTTACGAGCAGTACTTC.

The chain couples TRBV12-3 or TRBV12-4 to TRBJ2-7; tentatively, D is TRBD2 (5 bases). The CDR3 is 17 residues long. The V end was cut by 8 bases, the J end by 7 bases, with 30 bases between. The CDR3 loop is CASPPGGVPSGYDEQYF. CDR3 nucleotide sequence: TGTGCCAGCCCCCCGGGTGGGGTCCCTTCGGGGTACGATGAGCAGTACTTC.

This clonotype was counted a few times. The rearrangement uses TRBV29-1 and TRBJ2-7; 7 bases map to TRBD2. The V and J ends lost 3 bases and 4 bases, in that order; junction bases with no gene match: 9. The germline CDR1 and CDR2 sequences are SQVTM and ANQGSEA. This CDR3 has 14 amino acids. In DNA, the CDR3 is TGCAGCGTTGAGGGGGGAGGGCCTTTTTACGAGCAGTACTTC. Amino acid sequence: CSVEGGGPFYEQYF.

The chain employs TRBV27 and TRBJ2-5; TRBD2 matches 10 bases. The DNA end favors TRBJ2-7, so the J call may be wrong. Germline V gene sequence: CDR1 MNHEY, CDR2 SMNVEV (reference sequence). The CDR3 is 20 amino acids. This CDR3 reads CASSFKGGASGSPEAYEQYF. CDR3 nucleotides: TGTGCCAGCAGTTTTAAGGGGGGGGCTAGCGGGAGTCCCGAGGCCTACGAGCAGTACTTC.

Here the CDR3 reads CASSSLTSNDEQFF. DNA for the CDR3: TGCGCCAGCAGCTCCCTGACTAGTAACGATGAGCAGTTCTTC. The rearrangement joins TRBV5-1 to TRBJ2-1; possibly TRBD2 for D (6 bases). CDR1 is SGHRS and CDR2 is YFSETQ in the germline V gene. The CDR3 consists of 14 residues. Trimming shortened V by 3 bases and J by 8 bases, and 15 bases separated the two germline ends.

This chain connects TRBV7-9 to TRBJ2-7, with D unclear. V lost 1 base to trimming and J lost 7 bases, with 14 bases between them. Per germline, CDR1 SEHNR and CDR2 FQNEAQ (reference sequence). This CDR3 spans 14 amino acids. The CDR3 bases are TGTGCCAGCAGCTTAGGCACCCTACCCCCAGAGCAGTACTTC. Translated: CASSLGTLPPEQYF.

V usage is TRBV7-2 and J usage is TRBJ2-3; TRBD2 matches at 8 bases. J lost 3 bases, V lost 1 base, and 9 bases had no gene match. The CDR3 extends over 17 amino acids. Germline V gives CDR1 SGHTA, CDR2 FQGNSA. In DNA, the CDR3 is TGTGCCAGCAGCTTAGGCCGGGGGGGGGAGATTACAGATACGCAGTATTTT. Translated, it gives CASSLGRGGEITDTQYF.

For the CDR3, the DNA is TGCAGTGCGTGGATGGCTAGCGGGAGGGCCCCAGATACGCAGTATTTT. Its translation is CSAWMASGRAPDTQYF. J is TRBJ2-3 and V is TRBV20-1; 12 positions agree with TRBD2. CDR3 size: 16 residues. Losses at the gene ends were 6 bases for V and 4 bases for J; bases not matched to a gene: 11. Germline values: CDR1 DFQATT, CDR2 SNEGSKA (reference sequence).

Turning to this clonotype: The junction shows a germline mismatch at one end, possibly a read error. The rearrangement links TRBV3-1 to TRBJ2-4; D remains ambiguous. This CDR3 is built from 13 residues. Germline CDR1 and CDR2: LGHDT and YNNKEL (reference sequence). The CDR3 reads CASNQASKNIQYF. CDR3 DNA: TGTGCCAGCAACCAAGCTAGCAAAAACATTCAGTACTTC.

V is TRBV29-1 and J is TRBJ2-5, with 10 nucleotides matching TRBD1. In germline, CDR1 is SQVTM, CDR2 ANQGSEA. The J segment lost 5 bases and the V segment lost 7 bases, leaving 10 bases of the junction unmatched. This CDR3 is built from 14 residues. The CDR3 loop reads CSAGTGQGLETQYF. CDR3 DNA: TGCAGCGCCGGGACGGGACAGGGGCTTGAGACCCAGTACTTC.

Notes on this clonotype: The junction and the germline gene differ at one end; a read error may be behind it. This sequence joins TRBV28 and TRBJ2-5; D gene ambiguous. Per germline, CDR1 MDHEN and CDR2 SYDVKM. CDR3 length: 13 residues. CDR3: CASTTAWEEAQYF. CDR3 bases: TGTGCCAGCACCACCGCATGGGAAGAGGCCCAGTACTTC. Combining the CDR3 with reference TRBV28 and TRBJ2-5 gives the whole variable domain DVKVTQSSRYLVKRTGEKVFLECVQDMDHENMFWYRQDPGLGLRLIYFSYDVKMKEKGDIPEGYSVSREKKERFSLILESASTNQTSMYLCASTTAWEEAQYFGPGTRLLVL.